This entry concerns a single T cell receptor beta chain. Measured with immunoSEQ multiplex PCR; TCRdb has only the in-frame clones, and not every one. The table shows some 670,000 clones, with 85% to 90% occurring only once. CDR3 size: 12 residues. The germline V gene encodes CDR1 MNHEY and CDR2 SVGAGI. The germline V and J ends were trimmed by 8 bases and 5 bases, with 12 bases remaining between them. The sample belongs to a study of blood T cell repertoires in COVID-19. Study summary: The United States, Italy and Spain supplied acute and convalescent COVID-19 samples. PBMCs, B-cell-depleted T cells, or T cells were the source of the cDNA or gDNA that made up the material.

The chain employs TRBV6-5 and TRBJ1-2; D may be TRBD1 (5 bases). Material for sequencing was peripheral blood. This sequence was found in a woman aged 18 to 35 with acute or convalescent COVID-19. CDR3 region: CASGRTQYGYTF. The CDR3 bases are TGTGCCAGCGGCAGGACACAATATGGCTACACCTTC.